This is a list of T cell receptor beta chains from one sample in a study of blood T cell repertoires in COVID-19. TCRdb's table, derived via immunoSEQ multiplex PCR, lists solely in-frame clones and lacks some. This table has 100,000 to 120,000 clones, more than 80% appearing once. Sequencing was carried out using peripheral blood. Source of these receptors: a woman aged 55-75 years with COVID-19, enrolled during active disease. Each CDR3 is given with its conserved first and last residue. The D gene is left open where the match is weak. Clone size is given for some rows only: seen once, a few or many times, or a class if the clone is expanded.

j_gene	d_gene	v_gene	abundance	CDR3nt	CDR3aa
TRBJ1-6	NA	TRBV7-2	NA	TGTGCCAGCAGCGCGGGACTGATTAATTCACCCCTCCACTTT	CASSAGLINSPLHF
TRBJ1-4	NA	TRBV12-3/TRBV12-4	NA	TGTGCCAGCAGTGGACAGAATGAAAAACTGTTTTTT	CASSGQNEKLFF
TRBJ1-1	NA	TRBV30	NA	TGTGCCTGGAGTAAGGGGCCTGAAGCTTTCTTT	CAWSKGPEAFF
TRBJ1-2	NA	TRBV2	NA	TGTGCCAGCAGTGAACAGGGGCTAAGAGCTAACTATGGCTACACCTTC	CASSEQGLRANYGYTF
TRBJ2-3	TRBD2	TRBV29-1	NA	TGCAGCGTTTCCAGACTAGCGGGGGGCCGGGGAGATACGCAGTATTTT	CSVSRLAGGRGDTQYF
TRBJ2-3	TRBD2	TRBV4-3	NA	TGCGCCAGCAGCCAAGATTTCGAGGCTAGCGGATCAGATACGCAGTATTTT	CASSQDFEASGSDTQYF
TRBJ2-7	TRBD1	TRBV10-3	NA	TGTGCCATAGGGGGCTCCGAGACAGGACTTTACGAGCAGTACTTC	CAIGGSETGLYEQYF
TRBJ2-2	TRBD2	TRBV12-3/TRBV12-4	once	TGTGCCAGCAGCTTGGGCACGGGACTAGGGCTGTTTTTT	CASSLGTGLGLFF
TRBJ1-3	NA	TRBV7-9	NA	TGTGCCAGCGCCCAATGGGGGGTCCCGGACTCTGGAAACACCATATATTTT	CASAQWGVPDSGNTIYF
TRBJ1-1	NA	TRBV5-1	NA	TGCGCCAGCACCCCTGGGCCTTCGAACACTGAAGCTTTCTTT	CASTPGPSNTEAFF